This T cell receptor (beta chain) was obtained from a study of cytomegalovirus exposure and HLA in healthy donors. PCR used 60 Vbeta primers and 13 Jbeta primers. The table came from immunoSEQ multiplex PCR; TCRdb's copy has only in-frame clones and leaves some out. Found here are 150,000 to 200,000 clones, about 78% of them singletons; the top ten hold more than 5%. Study results and caveats: According to the study, 160 or so TCR beta chains were cytomegalovirus-associated. The sole available immune exposure information was CMV serostatus.

V gave up 1 base and J gave up 2 bases; unmatched junction bases: 8. CDR1 is SGDLS and CDR2 is YYNGEE in the germline V gene. The CDR3 runs to 18 residues. Details on this clone: Its antigen is undetermined.

The material sequenced was PBMCs. The rearrangement joins TRBV9 to TRBJ2-2; the match to TRBD1 covers 10 bases. The source is a man in his forties or fifties in good health and CMV-seronegative. CDR3 region: CASSVTGQTGGNTGELFF. The CDR3, as DNA: TGTGCCAGCAGCGTAACGGGCCAGACAGGGGGCAACACCGGGGAGCTGTTTTTT.